The 6 T cell receptor beta chains below come from one sample, sequenced in a study of CD8 T cells in ankylosing spondylitis. TCRdb passed the 5' RACE reads through MiXCR, listing each CDR3 protein once. The table lists about 150,000 distinct CDR3 sequences, around 45% of them singletons. The sequenced sample was synovial fluid, either unsorted or a sorted T cell fraction (not recorded which). These receptors all come from a male donor with ankylosing spondylitis.

This clonotype has more than one count but fewer than ten. V usage is TRBV27 and J usage is TRBJ2-7, with 9 positions matching TRBD2. CDR1 is MNHEY and CDR2 is SMNVEV in the germline V gene (reference sequence). The V segment lost 2 bases and the J segment 6 bases; nucleotides outside the gene matches: 8. This CDR3 has 15 residues. CDR3 residues: CASSLIGTSFSEQYF. The CDR3 DNA follows: TGTGCCAGCAGTTTAATCGGGACTAGCTTTTCCGAGCAGTACTTC.

This clonotype was counted only a few times. This chain uses TRBV4-1 with TRBJ1-1, with D perhaps TRBD1 (5 bases). This CDR3 region has 14 residues. Germline loops: CDR1 MGHRA, CDR2 YSYEKL. V lost 4 bases, J lost 2 bases, and 11 bases lay in between. Written as DNA, the CDR3 is TGCGCCAGCAGCCTCCCTCAGGGTAACACTGAAGCTTTCTTT. It yields the protein CASSLPQGNTEAFF.

Only a few counts were recorded for this clonotype. CDR3 coding DNA: TGCAGCGTTGAAACGGGTGTGAACACTGAAGCTTTCTTT. This gives the protein CSVETGVNTEAFF. The V call is TRBV29-1, the J call TRBJ1-1; no definite D call. The CDR3 extends over 13 amino acids. Trimming left V 2 bases short and J 0 bases short, with 7 bases between. The V gene's germline CDR1 is SQVTM and CDR2 ANQGSEA.

This clonotype was observed a few times. This chain joins TRBV5-6 and TRBJ1-1; 12 bases match TRBD1. The CDR3 contains 13 residues. Germline values: CDR1 SGHDT, CDR2 YYEEEE. V shed 4 bases and J 6 bases; nucleotides not matched to a gene: 1. This CDR3 is CASSGTGGPEAFF. CDR3 DNA sequence: TGTGCCAGCAGCGGGACAGGGGGCCCTGAAGCTTTCTTT.

The chain is built from TRBV27 and TRBJ2-7; 9 nucleotides line up with TRBD2. Germline CDR1 reads MNHEY; CDR2 reads SMNVEV (reference sequence). The CDR3 contains 24 residues. The V segment lost 3 bases and the J segment 2 bases; nucleotides outside the gene matches: 32. This chain's CDR3 is CASSLSWEVRTVAWAGGKAYEQYF. The DNA of the CDR3 is TGTGCCAGCAGTTTGTCGTGGGAAGTTCGGACGGTTGCATGGGCGGGAGGGAAGGCCTACGAGCAGTACTTC.

The chain has TRBV18 and TRBJ2-7; the D is unclear. V was clipped by 0 bases and J by 4 bases, with 7 bases between them. Germline lookup yields CDR1 KGHSH and CDR2 LQKENI. The CDR3 has 13 amino acids. As DNA, the CDR3 is TGTGCCAGCTCACCACCAATAGGGTACGAGCAGTACTTC. It translates to CASSPPIGYEQYF.